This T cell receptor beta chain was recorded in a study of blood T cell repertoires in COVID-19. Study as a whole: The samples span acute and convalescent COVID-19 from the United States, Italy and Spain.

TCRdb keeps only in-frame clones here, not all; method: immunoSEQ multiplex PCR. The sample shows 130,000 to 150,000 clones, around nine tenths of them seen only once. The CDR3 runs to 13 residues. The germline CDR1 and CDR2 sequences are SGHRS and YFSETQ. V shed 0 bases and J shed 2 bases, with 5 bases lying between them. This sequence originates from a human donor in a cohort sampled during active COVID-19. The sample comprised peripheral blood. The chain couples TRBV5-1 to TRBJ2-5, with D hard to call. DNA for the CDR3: TGCGCCAGCAGCTTGGACAGACAAGAGACCCAGTACTTC. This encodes CASSLDRQETQYF. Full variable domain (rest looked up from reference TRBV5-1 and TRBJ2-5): KAGVTQTPRYLIKTRGQQVTLSCSPISGHRSVSWYQQTPGQGLQFLFEYFSETQRNKGNFPGRFSGRQFSNSRSEMNVSTLELGDSALYLCASSLDRQETQYFGPGTRLLVL.